What follows are 30 T cell receptor beta chains derived from one specimen sequenced in a study of blood T cell repertoires in COVID-19. Profiled with immunoSEQ multiplex PCR; TCRdb holds only in-frame clones, not every one. The data hold about 400,000 clones, with roughly 90% observed a single time. The source material was PBMCs or T cells enriched from blood (not recorded which). These receptors all come from a young woman with acute COVID-19.

J is TRBJ1-1 and V is TRBV7-3; the D gene is possibly TRBD1 (6 bases). Germline V CDR1 and CDR2: SGHTA, FQGTGA. This CDR3 contains 14 residues. V dropped 0 bases and J dropped 6 bases, with 11 bases sitting between them. CDR3 nucleotides: TGTGCCAGCAGCTTAACAGGGGGTTCGGCTGAAGCTTTCTTT. This sequence encodes CASSLTGGSAEAFF. The full variable domain, rest sourced from reference TRBV7-3 and TRBJ1-1, is GAGVSQTPSNKVTEKGKYVELRCDPISGHTALYWYRQSLGQGPEFLIYFQGTGAADDSGLPNDRFFAVRPEGSVSTLKIQRTERGDSAVYLCASSLTGGSAEAFFGQGTRLTVV.

The chain combines TRBV7-2 with TRBJ1-2, with TRBD1 matching over 8 bases. V lost 1 base, J lost 3 bases, and 10 bases stayed unmatched. This CDR3 comprises 17 residues. Germline values: CDR1 SGHTA, CDR2 FQGNSA. This CDR3 is CASSLGAGGVMYYGYTF. The CDR3 DNA follows: TGTGCCAGCAGCTTAGGGGCAGGGGGCGTGATGTACTATGGCTACACCTTC.

There are a few counts of this clone. The chain recombines TRBV18 with TRBJ2-6; TRBD1 might be the D (6 bases). Deletions cut 0 bases from V and 4 bases from J, with 16 bases between. The V gene's germline CDR1 is KGHSH and CDR2 LQKENI. This CDR3 is built from 18 residues. DNA of the CDR3: TGTGCCAGCTCACCACCCTCCAACAGGGTGATAGGGGCCAACGTCCTGACTTTC. This gives the protein CASSPPSNRVIGANVLTF. The full variable domain, rest sourced from reference TRBV18 and TRBJ2-6, is NAGVMQNPRHLVRRRGQEARLRCSPMKGHSHVYWYRQLPEEGLKFMVYLQKENIIDESGMPKERFSAEFPKEGPSILRIQQVVRGDSAAYFCASSPPSNRVIGANVLTFGAGSRLTVL.

V is TRBV19 and J is TRBJ1-1; 7 bases align to TRBD1. The V gene's germline CDR1 is LNHDA and CDR2 SQIVND (reference sequence). The length of the CDR3 is 13 residues. V trimming: 5 bases; J trimming: 3 bases; junction bases outside the gene matches: 3. The CDR3 protein is CASSADRDTEAFF. Here the CDR3 DNA reads TGTGCCAGTAGTGCCGACAGGGACACTGAAGCTTTCTTT.

The genes are TRBV7-2 and TRBJ1-2, with D unresolved. Germline V CDR1 and CDR2: SGHTA, FQGNSA. Trimming stripped 1 base from V and 2 bases from J, with 5 bases between. CDR3 size: 13 residues. The CDR3 nucleotides are TGTGCCAGCAGCTTAGTTGTAAACTATGGCTACACCTTC. It encodes CASSLVVNYGYTF.

This clone has just one count. The rearrangement links TRBV29-1 to TRBJ2-1; TRBD1 agrees at 11 bases. V trimming: 7 bases; J trimming: 7 bases; junction bases outside the gene matches: 3. Germline values: CDR1 SQVTM, CDR2 ANQGSEA. The CDR3 is made up of 12 amino acids. CDR3 in amino acids: CSAGTGGNEQFF. The CDR3 coding sequence is TGCAGCGCCGGGACAGGGGGGAATGAGCAGTTCTTC.

The chain is built from TRBV3-1 (or the pseudogene TRBV3-2) and TRBJ1-3, with 8 positions matching TRBD1. The CDR3 is made up of 14 amino acids. Losses at the gene ends were 4 bases for V and 4 bases for J; bases not matched to a gene: 3. The germline V gene has CDR1 LGHDT and CDR2 YNNKEL (reference sequence). Here the CDR3 reads CASSPTGDGNTIYF. The CDR3 DNA reads TGTGCCAGCAGCCCGACAGGGGACGGAAACACCATATATTTT.

The chain is built from TRBV15 and TRBJ2-7; D might be TRBD2 (5 bases). CDR1 is LNHNV, CDR2 YYDKDF, per germline (reference sequence). Trimming left V 4 bases short and J 2 bases short, with 9 bases between. The CDR3 totals 13 residues. The CDR3 bases are TGTGCCACCAGCACCGGGAACCCCTACGAGCAGTACTTC. It encodes CATSTGNPYEQYF. The full variable domain, with the rest looked up from reference TRBV15 and TRBJ2-7, is DAMVIQNPRYQVTQFGKPVTLSCSQTLNHNVMYWYQQKSSQAPKLLFHYYDKDFNNEADTPDNFQSRRPNTSFCFLDIRSPGLGDTAMYLCATSTGNPYEQYFGPGTRLTVT.

This chain connects TRBV13 to TRBJ2-1; 10 bases are a match to TRBD2. This CDR3 has 13 amino acids. Germline V lookup: CDR1 PRHDT, CDR2 FYEKMQ (reference sequence). This CDR3 reads CAVGQGLANEQFF. In DNA, the CDR3 is TGTGCTGTCGGCCAGGGACTAGCGAATGAGCAGTTCTTC.

The chain links TRBV30 to TRBJ2-5, with unresolved D. The V and J ends lost 6 bases and 3 bases respectively, with 5 bases between them. Germline CDR1 is GTSNPN and CDR2 is SVGIG (reference sequence). This CDR3 contains 10 residues. The CDR3 region has the DNA TGTGCCTGCGCAGAAGAGACCCAGTACTTC. Protein sequence: CACAEETQYF.

This clone was seen once. This sequence joins TRBV25-1 and TRBJ2-1; 9 nucleotides match TRBD2. CDR1 and CDR2 (germline): MGHDK, SYGVNS. CDR3 size: 15 residues. With V trimmed by 4 bases and J by 8 bases, 9 bases remained unmatched. The CDR3 DNA is TGTGCCAGCAGTGGTGTTGCGGGGGGGCGGGATGAGCAGTTCTTC. Encoded protein: CASSGVAGGRDEQFF.

This clone was seen more than once but under ten times. The genes are TRBV5-5 and TRBJ2-5; 9 bases fit TRBD1. The V segment lost 6 bases and the J segment 5 bases; nucleotides outside the gene matches: 8. Germline V CDR1 and CDR2: SGHKS, YYEKEE (reference sequence). This CDR3 contains 14 residues. Written as DNA, the CDR3 is TGTGCCAGCACCCGGACAGGGGCCAAGGAGACCCAGTACTTC. Protein product: CASTRTGAKETQYF. The full variable domain, completed using reference TRBV5-5 and TRBJ2-5, is DAGVTQSPTHLIKTRGQQVTLRCSPISGHKSVSWYQQVLGQGPQFIFQYYEKEERGRGNFPDRFSARQFPNYSSELNVNALLLGDSALYLCASTRTGAKETQYFGPGTRLLVL.

This sequence joins TRBV6-5 and TRBJ1-2; D perhaps matches TRBD1 (5 bases). Per the germline V gene, CDR1 is MNHEY and CDR2 is SVGAGI. CDR3 length: 13 amino acids. V was pared by 6 bases and J by 4 bases, with 12 bases between. This CDR3 is CASSGGVSYGYTF. For the CDR3, the DNA is TGTGCCAGCAGCGGGGGGGTTAGCTATGGCTACACCTTC.

The chain combines TRBV7-2 with TRBJ2-1; TRBD1 agrees at 8 bases. With V trimmed by 5 bases and J by 13 bases, 16 bases remained unmatched. The length of the CDR3 is 15 residues. Germline V CDR1 and CDR2: SGHTA, FQGNSA. CDR3 bases: TGTGCCAGCAGCCCAGCAGGGGGCGCAGGTGCTGCCCAGTTCTTC. It is translated as CASSPAGGAGAAQFF.

The rearrangement links TRBV11-2 to TRBJ2-3, with 14 bases aligning to TRBD2. This CDR3 spans 17 amino acids. The germline gives CDR1 SGHAT, CDR2 FQNNGV. J was trimmed by 2 bases and V by 4 bases; bases with no gene match: 5. In nucleotides, the CDR3 is TGTGCCAGCAGCTCCAGACTAGCGGGGGGGGCCACAGATACGCAGTATTTT. Protein: CASSSRLAGGATDTQYF.

The CDR3 region is CASSVYRVSTEAFF. The CDR3 nucleotides read TGCGCCAGCAGCGTTTACAGGGTAAGCACTGAAGCTTTCTTT. The rearrangement uses TRBV5-1 and TRBJ1-1; maybe TRBD1 (6 bases). CDR3 length: 14 residues. Germline V gives CDR1 SGHRS, CDR2 YFSETQ. The V and J ends lost 4 bases and 4 bases respectively, with 14 bases between them.

As for this clone: Other DNA sequences from this sample encode an identical CDR3 as well. The rearrangement joins TRBV5-1 to TRBJ2-1; 9 nucleotides agree with TRBD1. Losses at the gene ends were 4 bases for V and 7 bases for J; bases not matched to a gene: 3. The germline CDR1 and CDR2 sequences are SGHRS and YFSETQ. This CDR3 is built from 13 residues. For the CDR3, the DNA is TGCGCCAGCAGCACGGACAGGGGAAATGAGCAGTTCTTC. Translation: CASSTDRGNEQFF.

The V and J genes are TRBV10-3 and TRBJ1-1, with TRBD1 as a possible D gene (6 bases). The germline V gene has CDR1 ENHRY and CDR2 SYGVKD. V was clipped by 6 bases and J by 2 bases, with 10 bases between them. The CDR3 sequence is 13 residues long. The CDR3 loop reads CAIRQGLNTEAFF. CDR3 nucleotide sequence: TGTGCCATCAGGCAGGGGCTTAACACTGAAGCTTTCTTT.

The chain has TRBV30 and TRBJ1-1; TRBD1 is a possible D gene (5 bases). The CDR3 sequence is 13 residues long. Germline assignment: CDR1 GTSNPN and CDR2 SVGIG (reference sequence). V dropped 2 bases and J dropped 6 bases, with 13 bases sitting between them. The CDR3 spells CAWSHGGGAEAFF. The CDR3 nucleotides read TGTGCCTGGAGTCATGGGGGAGGAGCTGAAGCTTTCTTT.

This clone has a single count. The CDR3 DNA reads TGTGCCAGCACCCAGTGGCAGGGGGCTACCAATGAGCAGTTCTTC. Its translation is CASTQWQGATNEQFF. V is TRBV6-5 and J is TRBJ2-1, with 8 positions matching TRBD1. With V trimmed by 7 bases and J by 6 bases, 11 bases remained unmatched. This CDR3 spans 15 amino acids. Germline V CDR1 and CDR2: MNHEY, SVGAGI.

V is TRBV27 and J is TRBJ2-6, with TRBD1 matching 8 bases. The V gene's germline CDR1 is MNHEY and CDR2 SMNVEV (reference sequence). This CDR3 region has 17 residues. J was trimmed by 2 bases and V by 6 bases; bases with no gene match: 9. CDR3 DNA sequence: TGTGCCAGCAGCCCAGGACAGGGTAGAACTGGGGCCAACGTCCTGACTTTC. This sequence encodes CASSPGQGRTGANVLTF.

This chain links TRBV2 with TRBJ1-1; possibly TRBD1 for D (6 bases). The CDR3 covers 15 residues. CDR1 and CDR2 (germline): SNHLY, FYNNEI. V was pared by 6 bases and J by 0 bases, with 14 bases between. CDR3 protein: CASRAGDTLNTEAFF. CDR3 DNA sequence: TGTGCCAGCAGGGCGGGGGACACCTTGAACACTGAAGCTTTCTTT.

This clone was counted a single time. V and J are TRBV4-3 and TRBJ1-2; D is ambiguous. Germline loops: CDR1 LGHNA, CDR2 YSLEER. Deletions cut 2 bases from V and 4 bases from J, with 11 bases between. This CDR3 region has 14 residues. The chain's CDR3 is CASSQTSGGYGYTF. CDR3 in DNA: TGCGCCAGCAGCCAAACCAGCGGTGGCTATGGCTACACCTTC.

J is TRBJ2-1 and V is TRBV27; tentatively, D is TRBD1 (6 bases). V lost 1 base and J lost 1, with 14 bases in between. CDR1 is MNHEY and CDR2 is SMNVEV in the germline V gene (reference sequence). The CDR3 has 17 residues. The CDR3 sequence is CASSLFPSDSSYNEQFF. Here the CDR3 DNA reads TGTGCCAGCAGTTTATTCCCTTCGGACAGTTCCTACAATGAGCAGTTCTTC.

The V and J genes are TRBV3-1 (or the pseudogene TRBV3-2) and TRBJ2-2; the match to TRBD1 covers 7 bases. Germline CDR1 and CDR2: LGHDT and YNNKEL (reference sequence). The V gene end was trimmed by 0 bases and the J gene end by 2 bases; junction bases not matched to a gene: 3. This CDR3 has 16 residues. The CDR3 sequence: CASSQDRGFNTGELFF. The CDR3 coding sequence is TGTGCCAGCAGCCAAGACAGGGGGTTCAACACCGGGGAGCTGTTTTTT.

The chain is built from TRBV28 and TRBJ2-2, with TRBD1 matching over 11 bases. Trimming at V came to 2 bases and at J to 5 bases, leaving 13 bases not matched to a gene. The CDR3 loop spans 19 amino acids. Germline V gene data show CDR1 as MDHEN and CDR2 as SYDVKM. The CDR3 sequence is CASSLIRFGTGGRTGELFF. Here the CDR3 DNA reads TGTGCCAGCAGTTTAATCCGTTTCGGGACAGGGGGGAGGACCGGGGAGCTGTTTTTT.

This clone showed up just once. This sequence joins TRBV4-1 and TRBJ1-5, with 9 bases aligning to TRBD1. Germline-derived CDR1 and CDR2 are MGHRA and YSYEKL. Germline trimming cut 4 bases from V and 2 bases from J; bases unmatched to any gene: 12. CDR3 length equals 18 residues. DNA of the CDR3: TGCGCCAGCAGCCCTCGCCGGGACAGGGTGACAGGCAATCAGCCCCAGCATTTT. Encoded protein: CASSPRRDRVTGNQPQHF.

This rearrangement joins TRBV7-2 to TRBJ2-3; 8 positions agree with TRBD2. Per the germline V gene, CDR1 is SGHTA and CDR2 is FQGNSA. V gave up 5 bases and J gave up 1 base; unmatched junction bases: 11. The CDR3 is 17 residues long. CDR3 loop: CASSHRRRGVGTDTQYF. The CDR3 DNA is TGTGCCAGCAGCCATCGGCGGCGGGGGGTGGGCACAGATACGCAGTATTTT.

V is TRBV19 and J is TRBJ1-5, with D unclear. In germline, CDR1 is LNHDA, CDR2 SQIVND (reference sequence). The CDR3 contains 15 residues. V lost 3 bases to trimming and J lost 0 bases, with 9 bases between them. CDR3 loop: CASSIQTISNQPQHF. The CDR3 nucleotides read TGTGCCAGTAGTATCCAGACAATTAGCAATCAGCCCCAGCATTTT.

The genes are TRBV18 and TRBJ2-6; maybe TRBD1 (7 bases). The CDR3 loop spans 18 amino acids. V was pared by 6 bases and J by 2 bases, with 20 bases between. Germline loops: CDR1 KGHSH, CDR2 LQKENI. CDR3 nucleotides: TGTGCCAGCTCCCCCCTTAGGACCAGGGGGGCTGGGGCCAACGTCCTGACTTTC. Amino acid sequence: CASSPLRTRGAGANVLTF.